These T cell receptor beta chains were read from a single sample in a study of long-term antiretroviral therapy in people with HIV. Assay used: immunoSEQ multiplex PCR; TCRdb lists only in-frame clones, some missing. The sample records 20,000 to 25,000 clones, over 80% being singletons. The source material was unsorted PBMCs, sampled 1.2 years after starting antiretroviral therapy. The origin of the receptors is a woman in her forties with HIV. Both conserved end residues are part of each CDR3. D genes are given only for firm matches. Only part of the rows carry a size: once, few, many, or a class if the clone is expanded.

j_gene: TRBJ2-7
abundance: -
v_gene: TRBV27
d_gene: TRBD2
CDR3nt: TGTGCCAGCATGAGACTAGCGGGAGAAGTGGTGCAGTACTTC
CDR3aa: CASMRLAGEVVQYF

j_gene: TRBJ2-7
abundance: few
v_gene: TRBV4-1
d_gene: -
CDR3nt: TGCGCCAGCAGCCAAGTCCCGGATCGCACCTACGAGCAGTACTTC
CDR3aa: CASSQVPDRTYEQYF

j_gene: TRBJ1-5
abundance: -
v_gene: TRBV28
d_gene: TRBD1
CDR3nt: TGTGCCAGCAGTTCTCGGACAGGGGGGATTCAGCCCCAGCATTTT
CDR3aa: CASSSRTGGIQPQHF

j_gene: TRBJ2-1
abundance: -
v_gene: TRBV6-5
d_gene: TRBD2
CDR3nt: TGTGCCAGCAGTTCTAGCGGGAGGGAGAACAATGAGCAGTTCTTC
CDR3aa: CASSSSGRENNEQFF

j_gene: TRBJ1-1
abundance: -
v_gene: TRBV29-1
d_gene: TRBD1
CDR3nt: TGCAGCGTGGGGACAGGGAGGGACTTGGTGAACACTGAAGCTTTCTTT
CDR3aa: CSVGTGRDLVNTEAFF

j_gene: TRBJ1-2
abundance: -
v_gene: TRBV10-3
d_gene: -
CDR3nt: TGTGCCATCAGTGAGCCCTCCCGGGAGTACGACTATGGCTACACCTTC
CDR3aa: CAISEPSREYDYGYTF

j_gene: TRBJ2-7
abundance: -
v_gene: TRBV9
d_gene: TRBD1
CDR3nt: TGTGCCAGCAGCGTAGTGAACAGGGGCTCCTACGAGCAGTACTTC
CDR3aa: CASSVVNRGSYEQYF

j_gene: TRBJ1-4
abundance: -
v_gene: TRBV27
d_gene: -
CDR3nt: TGTGCCAGCAGTTCTTCAGGGGAAAAACTGTTTTTT
CDR3aa: CASSSSGEKLFF

j_gene: TRBJ2-7
abundance: -
v_gene: TRBV27
d_gene: TRBD1
CDR3nt: TGTGCCAGTTCCCCCGGACAGGGCCCCTACGAGCAGTACTTC
CDR3aa: CASSPGQGPYEQYF

j_gene: TRBJ1-4
abundance: once
v_gene: TRBV27
d_gene: TRBD1
CDR3nt: TGTGCCAGCGCGGACAGGTTCAAAGGTTCAACTAATGAAAAACTGTTTTTT
CDR3aa: CASADRFKGSTNEKLFF

j_gene: TRBJ2-1
abundance: -
v_gene: TRBV5-4
d_gene: TRBD2
CDR3nt: TGTGCCAGCCTTAGCGGGAGGGCCATCGATGAGCAGTTCTTC
CDR3aa: CASLSGRAIDEQFF

j_gene: TRBJ2-5
abundance: -
v_gene: TRBV4-1
d_gene: -
CDR3nt: TGCGCCAGCAGCCAAGATGGGGATAAAGAGACCCAGTACTTC
CDR3aa: CASSQDGDKETQYF

j_gene: TRBJ1-2
abundance: -
v_gene: TRBV20-1
d_gene: TRBD1
CDR3nt: TGCAGTGCTACTAGGGACAGCGGCTACACCTTC
CDR3aa: CSATRDSGYTF

j_gene: TRBJ1-3
abundance: -
v_gene: TRBV7-2
d_gene: -
CDR3nt: TGTGCCAGCAGCTTAATGGGAAACACCATATATTTT
CDR3aa: CASSLMGNTIYF

j_gene: TRBJ1-5
abundance: -
v_gene: TRBV2
d_gene: -
CDR3nt: TGTGCCAGCAGACTTGGGGGGGCAGAACAGCCCCAGCATTTT
CDR3aa: CASRLGGAEQPQHF

j_gene: TRBJ2-5
abundance: -
v_gene: TRBV5-6
d_gene: -
CDR3nt: TGTGCCAGCCGGGCTGGGGGGGAGACCCAGTACTTC
CDR3aa: CASRAGGETQYF